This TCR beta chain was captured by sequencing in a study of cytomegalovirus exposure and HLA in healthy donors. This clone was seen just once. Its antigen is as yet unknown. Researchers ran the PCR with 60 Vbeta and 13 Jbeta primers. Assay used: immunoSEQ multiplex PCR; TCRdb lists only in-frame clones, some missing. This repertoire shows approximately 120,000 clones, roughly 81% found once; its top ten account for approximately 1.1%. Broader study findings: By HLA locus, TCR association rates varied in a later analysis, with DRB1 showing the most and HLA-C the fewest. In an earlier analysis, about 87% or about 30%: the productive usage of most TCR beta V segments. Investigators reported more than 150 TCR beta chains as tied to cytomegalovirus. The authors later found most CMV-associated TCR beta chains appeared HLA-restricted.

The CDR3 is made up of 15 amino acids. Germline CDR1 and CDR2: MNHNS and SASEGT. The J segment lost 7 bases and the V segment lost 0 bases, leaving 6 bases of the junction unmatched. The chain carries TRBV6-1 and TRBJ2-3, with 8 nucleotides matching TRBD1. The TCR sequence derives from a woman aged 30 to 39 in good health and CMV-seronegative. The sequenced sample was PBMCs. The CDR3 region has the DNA TGTGCCAGCAGTGAAGCTGGCAGGGGGCGGAATACGCAGTATTTT. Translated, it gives CASSEAGRGRNTQYF.